This is a list of T cell receptor beta chains from one sample in a study of blood T cell repertoires in COVID-19. Measured with immunoSEQ multiplex PCR; TCRdb has only the in-frame clones, and not every one. The profile shows about 15,000 clones, 73% of them singletons. The sequenced material came from peripheral blood. These receptors were taken from a man in his sixties or seventies with acute or convalescent COVID-19. Each CDR3 is given with its conserved first and last residue. The D gene is left open where the match is weak. Clone size is not always given. Where it is, it says once, few, many or a class for expanded clones.

clone_size: NA; j_call: TRBJ2-1; d_call: NA; v_call: TRBV5-1; cdr3_nt: TGCGCCAGCAGCCCCGGAGGGAGCCGAAACAATGAGCAGTTCTTC; cdr3_aa: CASSPGGSRNNEQFF
clone_size: NA; j_call: TRBJ1-2; d_call: TRBD1; v_call: TRBV7-3; cdr3_nt: TGTGCCAGCAGCCCACGGACAGGGCCCGGCGGCTACACCTTC; cdr3_aa: CASSPRTGPGGYTF
clone_size: NA; j_call: TRBJ2-1; d_call: TRBD1; v_call: TRBV4-3; cdr3_nt: TGCGCCAGCAGCCAGGACAGGGTTGGCAATGAGCAGTTCTTC; cdr3_aa: CASSQDRVGNEQFF
clone_size: NA; j_call: TRBJ2-1; d_call: TRBD1; v_call: TRBV14; cdr3_nt: TGTGCCAGCAGCCGTATCAGGGGGCCCTCAGGGGAGCAGTTCTTC; cdr3_aa: CASSRIRGPSGEQFF
clone_size: NA; j_call: TRBJ2-2; d_call: TRBD2; v_call: TRBV3-1/TRBV3-2; cdr3_nt: TGTGCCAGTCTTATTAGCGGGGGTACCGGGGAGCTGTTTTTT; cdr3_aa: CASLISGGTGELFF
clone_size: NA; j_call: TRBJ2-2; d_call: NA; v_call: TRBV4-1; cdr3_nt: TGCGCCAGCAGCCAAGATCAGGGCACTCCGAACACCGGGGAGCTGTTTTTT; cdr3_aa: CASSQDQGTPNTGELFF
clone_size: few; j_call: TRBJ1-2; d_call: TRBD1; v_call: TRBV6-5; cdr3_nt: TGTGCCAGCAGTTACTTACGTACCGACAGGGTTGGCTACACCTTC; cdr3_aa: CASSYLRTDRVGYTF
clone_size: once; j_call: TRBJ1-6; d_call: TRBD1; v_call: TRBV5-5; cdr3_nt: TGTGCCAGCAGCTGGTATGGGACAGAAAATTCACCCCTCCACTTT; cdr3_aa: CASSWYGTENSPLHF
clone_size: NA; j_call: TRBJ1-2; d_call: TRBD1; v_call: TRBV10-3; cdr3_nt: TGTGCCATCAGTGAGAGGGGGACAGGGGACGGCTACACCTTC; cdr3_aa: CAISERGTGDGYTF
clone_size: NA; j_call: TRBJ1-2; d_call: NA; v_call: TRBV6-2/TRBV6-3; cdr3_nt: TGTGCCAGCAGTTACACGGGGAACTATGGCTACACCTTC; cdr3_aa: CASSYTGNYGYTF
clone_size: NA; j_call: TRBJ2-2; d_call: NA; v_call: TRBV7-9; cdr3_nt: TGTGCCAGCAGCGGCCACACCGGGGAGCTGTTTTTT; cdr3_aa: CASSGHTGELFF
clone_size: NA; j_call: TRBJ1-1; d_call: TRBD1; v_call: TRBV28; cdr3_nt: TGTGCCAGCAGTTTAGATTACAGGGGTACTGAAGCTTTCTTT; cdr3_aa: CASSLDYRGTEAFF
clone_size: few; j_call: TRBJ1-2; d_call: TRBD1; v_call: TRBV14; cdr3_nt: TGTGCCAGCAGCCCTGCGGGGACAGGGGGTGGTGGCTACACCTTC; cdr3_aa: CASSPAGTGGGGYTF
clone_size: NA; j_call: TRBJ1-2; d_call: NA; v_call: TRBV5-6; cdr3_nt: TGTGCCAGCAGCTTGGGGTCAGTCAACTATGGCTACACCTTC; cdr3_aa: CASSLGSVNYGYTF
clone_size: NA; j_call: TRBJ2-7; d_call: TRBD1; v_call: TRBV19; cdr3_nt: TGTGCCAGTAGTATTCCTCGGACAGGGGGAAAGCAGTACTTC; cdr3_aa: CASSIPRTGGKQYF
clone_size: NA; j_call: TRBJ2-7; d_call: TRBD1; v_call: TRBV5-4; cdr3_nt: TGTGCCAGCAGCTCGACAGGGGGCAAGCAGTACTTC; cdr3_aa: CASSSTGGKQYF
clone_size: NA; j_call: TRBJ2-5; d_call: NA; v_call: TRBV5-5; cdr3_nt: TGTGCCAGCAGCTTGTCGGGTCGGGAGACCCAGTACTTC; cdr3_aa: CASSLSGRETQYF
clone_size: NA; j_call: TRBJ2-1; d_call: TRBD2; v_call: TRBV11-2; cdr3_nt: TGTGCCAGCAGCCGTAAGGGACTAGCGGGGGGATGGGATGAGCAGTTCTTC; cdr3_aa: CASSRKGLAGGWDEQFF
clone_size: NA; j_call: TRBJ2-1; d_call: TRBD2; v_call: TRBV6-6; cdr3_nt: TGTGCCAGCAGTCAATCCGGACTAGCGGGAACGAACAATGAGCAGTTCTTC; cdr3_aa: CASSQSGLAGTNNEQFF
clone_size: NA; j_call: TRBJ2-5; d_call: NA; v_call: TRBV12-5; cdr3_nt: TGTGCTAGTGGTTTGTCACTTGAAGAGACCCAGTACTTC; cdr3_aa: CASGLSLEETQYF
clone_size: NA; j_call: TRBJ2-7; d_call: NA; v_call: TRBV2; cdr3_nt: TGTGCCAGCAGTGAACCTCTAGTCTCCTACGAGCAGTACTTC; cdr3_aa: CASSEPLVSYEQYF
clone_size: NA; j_call: TRBJ2-2; d_call: NA; v_call: TRBV28; cdr3_nt: TGTGCCAGCAGGGGGACTCCCCACCGGGAGCTGTTTTTT; cdr3_aa: CASRGTPHRELFF
clone_size: medium-sized; j_call: TRBJ2-1; d_call: NA; v_call: TRBV11-2; cdr3_nt: TGTGCCAGCAGCTTCCGGGGTAACTACAATGAGCAGTTCTTC; cdr3_aa: CASSFRGNYNEQFF
clone_size: NA; j_call: TRBJ1-6; d_call: NA; v_call: TRBV6-2/TRBV6-3; cdr3_nt: TGTGCCAGCAGTCTCGACGGGAATTCACCCCTCCACTTT; cdr3_aa: CASSLDGNSPLHF
clone_size: NA; j_call: TRBJ1-5; d_call: NA; v_call: TRBV6-5; cdr3_nt: TGTGCCAGCAGTTACTCGAGCAGCGGACAGCCCCAGCATTTT; cdr3_aa: CASSYSSSGQPQHF
clone_size: NA; j_call: TRBJ2-4; d_call: TRBD1; v_call: TRBV9; cdr3_nt: TGTGCCAGCGGAAGTCGCTGGACAGGCATTTTCAAAAACATTCAGTACTTC; cdr3_aa: CASGSRWTGIFKNIQYF
clone_size: NA; j_call: TRBJ1-3; d_call: TRBD1; v_call: TRBV9; cdr3_nt: TGTGCCAGCAGCGAACAGGGGCCCGGAGGCAGAAACACCATATATTTT; cdr3_aa: CASSEQGPGGRNTIYF
clone_size: NA; j_call: TRBJ1-1; d_call: TRBD1; v_call: TRBV5-1; cdr3_nt: TGCGCCAGCAGCCACCCGGACAGGACGAACACTGAAGCTTTCTTT; cdr3_aa: CASSHPDRTNTEAFF
clone_size: NA; j_call: TRBJ2-1; d_call: TRBD2; v_call: TRBV27; cdr3_nt: TGTGCCAGCAGTTTAGGCGGGAGGCTAAATGAGCAGTTCTTC; cdr3_aa: CASSLGGRLNEQFF
clone_size: NA; j_call: TRBJ2-1; d_call: TRBD2; v_call: TRBV4-2; cdr3_nt: TGTGCCAGCAGCCATTATGGGGGGGGAGACCCGGCGAAGAATGAGCAGTTCTTC; cdr3_aa: CASSHYGGGDPAKNEQFF
clone_size: few; j_call: TRBJ2-3; d_call: NA; v_call: TRBV28; cdr3_nt: TGTGCCAGCAGCGACGGGGATACCAGCACAGATACGCAGTATTTT; cdr3_aa: CASSDGDTSTDTQYF
clone_size: NA; j_call: TRBJ2-1; d_call: TRBD2; v_call: TRBV6-1; cdr3_nt: TGTGCCAGCAGTGAAGCGCTTCTAGCGGGCCTCTACAATGAGCAGTTCTTC; cdr3_aa: CASSEALLAGLYNEQFF
clone_size: NA; j_call: TRBJ1-3; d_call: NA; v_call: TRBV25-1; cdr3_nt: TGTGCCAGCAGGCAATCAGGGTTGAGGGGAAACACCATATATTTT; cdr3_aa: CASRQSGLRGNTIYF
clone_size: NA; j_call: TRBJ2-1; d_call: NA; v_call: TRBV9; cdr3_nt: TGTGCCAGCAGCGTAGAGGGGCAGACTGGGAATGAGCAGTTCTTC; cdr3_aa: CASSVEGQTGNEQFF
clone_size: NA; j_call: TRBJ2-3; d_call: TRBD2; v_call: TRBV5-1; cdr3_nt: TGCGCCAGCAGCCCCGGGGGGGCATCTGATACGCAGTATTTT; cdr3_aa: CASSPGGASDTQYF
clone_size: few; j_call: TRBJ2-1; d_call: TRBD2; v_call: TRBV19; cdr3_nt: TGTGCCAGTACCTCGCTAGCGGGAGTGAACAATGAGCAGTTCTTC; cdr3_aa: CASTSLAGVNNEQFF
clone_size: NA; j_call: TRBJ1-6; d_call: TRBD1; v_call: TRBV5-1; cdr3_nt: TGCGCCAGCAGCTTGGACCCAGGGGGGCGATCTTCACCCCTCCACTTT; cdr3_aa: CASSLDPGGRSSPLHF